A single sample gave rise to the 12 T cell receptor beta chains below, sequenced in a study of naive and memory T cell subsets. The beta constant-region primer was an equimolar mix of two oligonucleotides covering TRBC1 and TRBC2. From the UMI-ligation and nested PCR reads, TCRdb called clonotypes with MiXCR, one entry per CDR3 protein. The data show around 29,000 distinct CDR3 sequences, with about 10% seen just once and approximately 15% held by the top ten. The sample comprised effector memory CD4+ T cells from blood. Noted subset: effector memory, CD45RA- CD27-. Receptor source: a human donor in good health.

The CDR3 loop is CAWSQEGLSTDTQYF. Written as DNA, the CDR3 is TGTGCCTGGAGTCAGGAGGGTTTGTCCACAGATACGCAGTATTTT. J is TRBJ2-3 and V is TRBV30; the D gene is possibly TRBD2 (6 bases). The CDR3 has 15 amino acids. Germline CDR1 reads GTSNPN; CDR2 reads SVGIG (reference sequence). V was trimmed by 2 bases and J by 2 bases, leaving 14 bases between them.

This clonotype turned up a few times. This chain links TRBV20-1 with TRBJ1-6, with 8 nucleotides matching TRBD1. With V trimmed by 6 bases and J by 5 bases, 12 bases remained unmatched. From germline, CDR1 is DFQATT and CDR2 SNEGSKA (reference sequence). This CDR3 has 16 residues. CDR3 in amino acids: CSANPQGARNNSPLHF. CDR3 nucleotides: TGCAGTGCGAACCCCCAGGGGGCGCGGAATAATTCACCCCTCCACTTT.

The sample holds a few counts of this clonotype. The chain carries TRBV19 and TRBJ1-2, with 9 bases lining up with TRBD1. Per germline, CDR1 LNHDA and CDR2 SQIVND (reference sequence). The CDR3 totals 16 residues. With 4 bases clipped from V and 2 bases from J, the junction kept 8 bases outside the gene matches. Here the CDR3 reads CASSNWGQGPNYGYTF. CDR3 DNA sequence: TGTGCCAGTAGTAATTGGGGACAGGGACCAAACTATGGCTACACCTTC.

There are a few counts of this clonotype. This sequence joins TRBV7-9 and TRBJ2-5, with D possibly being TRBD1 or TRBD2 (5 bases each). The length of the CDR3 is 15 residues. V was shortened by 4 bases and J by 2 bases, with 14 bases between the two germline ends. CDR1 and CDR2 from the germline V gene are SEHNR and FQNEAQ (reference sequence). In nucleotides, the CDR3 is TGTGCCAGCAGCTGGTCGGGGCTTCAACAAGAGACCCAGTACTTC. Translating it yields CASSWSGLQQETQYF. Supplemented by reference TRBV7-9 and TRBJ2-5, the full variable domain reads DTGVSQNPRHKITKRGQNVTFRCDPISEHNRLYWYRQTLGQGPEFLTYFQNEAQLEKSRLLSDRFSAERPKGSFSTLEIQRTEQGDSAMYLCASSWSGLQQETQYFGPGTRLLVL.

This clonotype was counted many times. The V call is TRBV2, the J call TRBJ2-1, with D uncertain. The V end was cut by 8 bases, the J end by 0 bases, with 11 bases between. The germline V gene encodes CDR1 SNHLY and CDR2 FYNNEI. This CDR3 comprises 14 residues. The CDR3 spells CASQFDSSYNEQFF. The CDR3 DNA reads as TGTGCCAGCCAGTTCGATAGCTCCTACAATGAGCAGTTCTTC.

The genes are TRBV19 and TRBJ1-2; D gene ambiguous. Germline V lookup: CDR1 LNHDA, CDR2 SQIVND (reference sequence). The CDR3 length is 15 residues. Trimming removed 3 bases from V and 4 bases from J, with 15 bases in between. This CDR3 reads CASSMQPGSPYGYTF. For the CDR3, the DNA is TGTGCCAGTAGTATGCAGCCTGGGTCTCCCTATGGCTACACCTTC.

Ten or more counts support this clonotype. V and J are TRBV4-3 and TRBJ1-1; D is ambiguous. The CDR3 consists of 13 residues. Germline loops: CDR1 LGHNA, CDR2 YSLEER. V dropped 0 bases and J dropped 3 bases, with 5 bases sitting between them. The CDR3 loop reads CASSQDTDTEAFF. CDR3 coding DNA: TGCGCCAGCAGCCAAGATACTGACACTGAAGCTTTCTTT.

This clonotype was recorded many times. CDR3 sequence: CASSLRGWRLTGPATNTGELFF. In nucleotides, the CDR3 is TGTGCCAGCAGCTTAAGGGGCTGGCGACTGACAGGGCCAGCCACCAACACCGGGGAGCTGTTTTTT. The J gene is TRBJ2-2, the V gene TRBV13; 7 bases align to TRBD1. The germline V gene has CDR1 PRHDT and CDR2 FYEKMQ (reference sequence). Germline trimming cut 2 bases from V and 2 bases from J; bases unmatched to any gene: 23. The CDR3 contains 22 residues.

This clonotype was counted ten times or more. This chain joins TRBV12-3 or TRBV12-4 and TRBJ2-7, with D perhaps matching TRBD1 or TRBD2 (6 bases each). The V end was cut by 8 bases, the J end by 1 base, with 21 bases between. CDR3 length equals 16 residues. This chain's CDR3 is CASGHTGGTSSYEQYF. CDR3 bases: TGTGCCAGCGGGCACACGGGCGGGACATCTTCCTACGAGCAGTACTTC.

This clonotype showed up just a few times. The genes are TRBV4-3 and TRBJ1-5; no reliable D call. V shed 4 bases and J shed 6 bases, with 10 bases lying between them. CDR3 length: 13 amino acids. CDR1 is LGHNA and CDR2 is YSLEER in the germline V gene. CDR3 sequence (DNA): TGCGCCAGCAGCCGAGGGTGGGGTCAGCCCCAGCATTTT. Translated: CASSRGWGQPQHF.

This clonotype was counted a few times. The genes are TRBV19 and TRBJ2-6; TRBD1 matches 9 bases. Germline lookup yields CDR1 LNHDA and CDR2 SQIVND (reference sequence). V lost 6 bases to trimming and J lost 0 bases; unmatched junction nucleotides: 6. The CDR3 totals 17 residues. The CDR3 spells CASSKGTGISGANVLTF. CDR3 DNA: TGTGCCAGTAGCAAAGGGACAGGGATCTCTGGGGCCAACGTCCTGACTTTC.

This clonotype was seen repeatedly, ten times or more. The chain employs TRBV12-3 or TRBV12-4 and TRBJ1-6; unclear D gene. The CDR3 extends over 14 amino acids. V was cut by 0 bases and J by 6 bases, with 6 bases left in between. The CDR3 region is CASSLAGPNSPLHF. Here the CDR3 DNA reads TGTGCCAGCAGTTTAGCGGGCCCTAATTCACCCCTCCACTTT.